This T cell receptor beta chain was captured in a study of cytomegalovirus exposure and HLA in healthy donors (dated by TCRdb to 2015 to 2018). Background for the entire study: According to a later analysis, the roughly 120 validation repertoires were produced on the same platform as the approximately 610 repertoires of the first cohort. The aim of the study was to test whether cataloging public T cell receptors could identify signatures of past pathogen exposure. To predict cytomegalovirus infection status, the study combined high-throughput TCR immunosequencing, statistical association of individual TCRs with disease status, and machine learning. Along with the roughly 670-subject first cohort, a separate validation cohort of around 120 different subjects was used. Broader findings and caveats from the paper: Most TCR sequences were observed very rarely across donors, whereas some public TCRs were present in many individuals. It was suggested by the authors that the approach could potentially be generalized to other disease states and immunological phenotypes. Three of the identified cytomegalovirus-associated TCR beta chains were confirmed in vitro to be specific for cytomegalovirus antigens. Of the cluster scores, approximately 95% were above 0 in a later analysis, which found that TCRs clustered in the first cohort also tended to co-occur in the 130 or so validation repertoires. In the study, approximately 150 TCR beta chains were listed as associated with cytomegalovirus. A later analysis lacked HLA typing for the validation cohort, so it scored co-occurrence in that cohort across all 110 or so repertoires. The classifier was reported to diagnose cytomegalovirus status with high specificity and sensitivity in both the original cohort and the validation cohort.

The donors were included in the validation cohort of 100 to 150 subjects, a group kept apart from the roughly 670-subject first cohort. Libraries were built with the immunoSEQ multiplex PCR assay. As for the original processing: A statistical classification framework was built to diagnose cytomegalovirus status from the catalog of TCR beta chain sequences. The table comes from immuneACCESS by way of TCRdb, which keeps in-frame sequences with V and J called. Part of the clones is missing from these tables; in studies checked, under half for an unresolved V gene and the rest for unknown reasons. V and J calls and clone size follow that table, whereas D and trimming were derived from the DNA. The sample table holds roughly 75,000 clones, of which 85% to 95% were seen once. Of the sample, about 1.5% is held by the ten largest clones. V and J are trimmed by 6 bases and 7 bases, and the gene matches miss 6 bases of the junction. The CDR3 measures 14 amino acids from cysteine to phenylalanine. The CDR3 DNA has 42 bases and is translated from base 1. Taken from the germline V gene, the CDR1 and CDR2 loops are MDHEN and SYDVKM.

As concerns this clone: Its antigen is not yet known. Base qualities were left out, and no much larger clone turns up one base away.

The sequence links TRBV28 to TRBJ1-4; 9 bases in the middle match TRBD1. The sequence was obtained from a man between 18 and 29 years old in good health and CMV-seropositive. The sample taken for sequencing was PBMCs. The sequence in DNA is TGTGCCAGCAGGCGGACAGGGGAGAGTGAAAAACTGTTTTTT. Its translation is CASRRTGESEKLFF.